The 3 T cell receptor beta chains in this list originate from one sample, sequenced in a study of Ad26.COV2.S vaccination and SARS-CoV-2 variants. Treatment meaning: roughly 18 received Ad26.COV2.S at low or high dose, single or two shots; about 5 received placebo; per-sample allocation not given. Sampling occurred on day 63 after the first vaccine or placebo injection. Clones were read by immunoSEQ multiplex PCR, and TCRdb kept only the in-frame ones, dropping some. Of around 300,000 clones in the sample, roughly 90% were seen once. The material sequenced was peripheral blood, taken in a trial of Ad26.COV2.S vaccine versus placebo. These receptors came from a person aged 18-65 years who received the Ad26.COV2.S COVID-19 vaccine or a placebo.

The chain combines TRBV15 with TRBJ1-4; D perhaps matches TRBD1 (5 bases). V was cut by 5 bases and J by 7 bases, with 14 bases left in between. Germline assignment: CDR1 LNHNV and CDR2 YYDKDF (reference sequence). This CDR3 contains 14 residues. The CDR3 is CATSRGRAGEKLFF. In nucleotides, the CDR3 is TGTGCCACCAGCCGGGGCAGGGCGGGTGAAAAACTGTTTTTT.

This chain connects TRBV30 to TRBJ1-3; D not resolved. The CDR3 totals 13 residues. The V gene's germline CDR1 is GTSNPN and CDR2 SVGIG (reference sequence). Trimming removed 4 bases at V and 3 bases at J, with 10 bases between. CDR3 protein: CAWNGLFGNTIYF. In DNA form, the CDR3 reads TGTGCCTGGAATGGACTATTTGGAAACACCATATATTTT.

This chain connects TRBV6-6 to TRBJ2-7, with 10 bases identical to TRBD2. Germline values: CDR1 MNHNY, CDR2 SVGAGI (reference sequence). The J segment lost 3 bases and the V segment lost 6 bases, leaving 5 bases of the junction unmatched. The CDR3 covers 14 residues. DNA of the CDR3: TGTGCCAGCAGCCAGCGGGGGGGCGGCTACGAGCAGTACTTC. Encoded protein: CASSQRGGGYEQYF.